This TCR beta chain was captured by sequencing in a study of T-cell memory formation after mild COVID-19. Study-wide context: TCR clusters were mostly confined to one donor each.

MiXCR, run by TCRdb on the 5' RACE reads, gives a single entry per CDR3 protein. This sample carries 400,000 to 550,000 distinct CDR3 sequences, nearly 25% of them seen once, and the ten largest clones take 9.5% to 15%. The trim removed 3 bases at V and 2 bases at J, leaving 17 bases unmatched. This CDR3 has 19 amino acids. The sequence came from an adult woman who had mild COVID-19 (a few samples of this study predate the infection). Cell type and time point are not known. The rearrangement links TRBV12-3 or TRBV12-4 to TRBJ2-3; 7 nucleotides agree with TRBD2. Sequencing was done on a sample of PBMCs or a T cell subset sorted from them (not recorded which). CDR3 residues: CASSFSRGRSGVITDTQYF. As DNA, the CDR3 is TGTGCCAGCAGTTTCTCTCGGGGACGCAGCGGGGTGATCACAGATACGCAGTATTTT.